There are a few counts of the clone carrying this T cell receptor (beta chain). The antigen remains unidentified. V lost 6 bases and J lost 3; bases outside the gene matches: 6. The CDR3 is 14 amino acids. Germline CDR1 and CDR2: MNHNS and SASEGT. The sample belongs to a study of identical twins. Study-level findings and limits: Insertions were fewer in abundant cord blood beta clonotypes, whereas memory repertoires showed none of this pattern.

TCRdb recomputed calls from the 5' RACE reads with MiXCR, one row per CDR3 protein. The table shows approximately 890,000 distinct CDR3 sequences, with 9% to 15% occurring only once. This sample was also put to use in a study of yellow fever vaccine responses in identical twins.

This clonotype was obtained from a woman between 18 and 29 years old in good health. Source material: PBMCs. The chain has TRBV6-1 and TRBJ2-3; TRBD1 matches at 7 bases. DNA of the CDR3: TGTGCCAGCAGGGGGGCAGGGGGTACAGATACGCAGTATTTT. It codes for CASRGAGGTDTQYF.